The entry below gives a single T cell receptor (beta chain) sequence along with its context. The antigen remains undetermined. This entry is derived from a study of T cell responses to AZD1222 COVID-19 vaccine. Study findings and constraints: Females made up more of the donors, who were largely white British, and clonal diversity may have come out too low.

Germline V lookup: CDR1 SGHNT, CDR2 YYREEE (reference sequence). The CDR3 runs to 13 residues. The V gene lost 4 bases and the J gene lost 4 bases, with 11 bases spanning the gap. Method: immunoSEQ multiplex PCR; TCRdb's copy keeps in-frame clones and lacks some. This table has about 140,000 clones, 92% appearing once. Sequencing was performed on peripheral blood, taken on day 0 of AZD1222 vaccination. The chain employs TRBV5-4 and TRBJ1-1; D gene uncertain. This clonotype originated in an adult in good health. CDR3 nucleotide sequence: TGTGCCAGCAGCCCAACTCATGGCACTGAAGCTTTCTTT. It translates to CASSPTHGTEAFF.